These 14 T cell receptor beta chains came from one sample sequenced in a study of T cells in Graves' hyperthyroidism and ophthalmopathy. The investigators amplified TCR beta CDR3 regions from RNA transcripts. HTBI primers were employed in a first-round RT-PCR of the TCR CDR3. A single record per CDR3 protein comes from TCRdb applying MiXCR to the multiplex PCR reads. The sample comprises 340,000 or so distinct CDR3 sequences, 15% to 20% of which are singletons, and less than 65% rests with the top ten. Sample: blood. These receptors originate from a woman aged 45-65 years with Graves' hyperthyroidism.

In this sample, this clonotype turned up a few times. CDR3 protein: CSVETDRGETQYF. CDR3 DNA: TGCAGCGTTGAGACAGACAGGGGCGAGACCCAGTACTTC. The V call is TRBV20-1, the J call TRBJ2-5; 8 nucleotides match TRBD1. This CDR3 contains 13 residues. Germline assignment: CDR1 DFQATT and CDR2 SNEGSKA (reference sequence).

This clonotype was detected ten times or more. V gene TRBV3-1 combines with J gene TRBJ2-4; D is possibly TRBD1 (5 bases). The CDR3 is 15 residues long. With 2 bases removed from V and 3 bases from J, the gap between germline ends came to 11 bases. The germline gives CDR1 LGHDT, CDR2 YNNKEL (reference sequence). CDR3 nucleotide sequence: TGTGCCAGCAGCCAAAGGCTAGGGGACAAAAACATTCAGTACTTC. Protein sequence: CASSQRLGDKNIQYF.

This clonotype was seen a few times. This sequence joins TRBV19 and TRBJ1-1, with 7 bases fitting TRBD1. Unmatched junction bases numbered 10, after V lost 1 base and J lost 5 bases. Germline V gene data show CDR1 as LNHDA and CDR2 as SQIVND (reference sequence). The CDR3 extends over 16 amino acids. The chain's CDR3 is CASSIGRRTGATEAFF. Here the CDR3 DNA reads TGTGCCAGTAGTATAGGTAGACGGACAGGAGCGACTGAAGCTTTCTTT.

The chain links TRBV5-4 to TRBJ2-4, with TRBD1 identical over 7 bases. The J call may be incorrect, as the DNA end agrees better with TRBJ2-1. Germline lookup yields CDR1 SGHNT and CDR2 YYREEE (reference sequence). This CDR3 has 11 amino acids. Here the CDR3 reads CASGDRNIQFF. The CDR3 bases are TGTGCCAGCGGGGACAGAAACATTCAGTTCTTC.

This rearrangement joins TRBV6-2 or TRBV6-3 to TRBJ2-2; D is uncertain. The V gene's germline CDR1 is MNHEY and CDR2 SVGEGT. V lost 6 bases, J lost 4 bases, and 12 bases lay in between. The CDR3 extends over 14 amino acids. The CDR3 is CASRQAEFTGELFF. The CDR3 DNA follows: TGTGCCAGCAGACAAGCAGAATTCACCGGGGAGCTGTTTTTT.

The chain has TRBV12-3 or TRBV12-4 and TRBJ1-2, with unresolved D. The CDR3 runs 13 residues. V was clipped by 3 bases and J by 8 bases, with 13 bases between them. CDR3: CASSFLTAGGYTF. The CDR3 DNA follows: TGTGCCAGCAGTTTTTTAACCGCGGGGGGCTACACCTTC.

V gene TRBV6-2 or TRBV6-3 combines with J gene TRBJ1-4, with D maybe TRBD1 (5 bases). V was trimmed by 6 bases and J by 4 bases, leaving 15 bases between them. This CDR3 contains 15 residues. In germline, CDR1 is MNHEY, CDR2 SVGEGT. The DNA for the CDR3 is TGTGCCAGCAGCCCCCTAGGGGTTCTTAATGAAAAACTGTTTTTT. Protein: CASSPLGVLNEKLFF.

The CDR3 protein is CASSYSRGSAYYGYTF. The CDR3 DNA follows: TGTGCCAGCAGTTACTCGAGGGGGTCCGCCTACTATGGCTACACCTTC. The rearrangement joins TRBV6-5 to TRBJ1-2; TRBD1 is a possible D gene (6 bases). Trimming shortened V by 0 bases and J by 3 bases, and 14 bases separated the two germline ends. The CDR3 totals 16 residues. Germline CDR1 reads MNHEY; CDR2 reads SVGAGI.

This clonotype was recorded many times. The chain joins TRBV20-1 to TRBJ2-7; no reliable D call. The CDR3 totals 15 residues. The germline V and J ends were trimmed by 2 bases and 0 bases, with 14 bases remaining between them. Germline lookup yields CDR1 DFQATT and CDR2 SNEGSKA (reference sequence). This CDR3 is CSARTDRRNSYEQYF. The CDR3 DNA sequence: TGCAGTGCTAGAACAGATCGGCGGAACTCCTACGAGCAGTACTTC.

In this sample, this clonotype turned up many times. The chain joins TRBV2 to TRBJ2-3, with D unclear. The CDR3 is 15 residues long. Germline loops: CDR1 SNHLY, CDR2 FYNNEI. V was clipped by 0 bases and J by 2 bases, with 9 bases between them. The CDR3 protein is CASSEAHQNTDTQYF. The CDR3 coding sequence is TGTGCCAGCAGTGAAGCTCACCAGAACACAGATACGCAGTATTTT.

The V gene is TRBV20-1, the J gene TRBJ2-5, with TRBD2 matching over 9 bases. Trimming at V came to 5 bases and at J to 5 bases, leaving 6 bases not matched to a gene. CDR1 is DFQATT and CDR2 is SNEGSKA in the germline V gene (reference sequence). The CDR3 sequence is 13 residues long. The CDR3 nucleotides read TGCAGTGCTGCGCGGGGGGGCGATGAGACCCAGTACTTC. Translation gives CSAARGGDETQYF.

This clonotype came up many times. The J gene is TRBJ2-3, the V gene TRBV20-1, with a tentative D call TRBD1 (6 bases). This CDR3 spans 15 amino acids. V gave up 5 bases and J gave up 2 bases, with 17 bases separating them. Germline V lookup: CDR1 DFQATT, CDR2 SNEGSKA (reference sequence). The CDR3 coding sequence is TGCAGTGCTGTGGGAAGACCGGGACACACAGATACGCAGTATTTT. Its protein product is CSAVGRPGHTDTQYF.

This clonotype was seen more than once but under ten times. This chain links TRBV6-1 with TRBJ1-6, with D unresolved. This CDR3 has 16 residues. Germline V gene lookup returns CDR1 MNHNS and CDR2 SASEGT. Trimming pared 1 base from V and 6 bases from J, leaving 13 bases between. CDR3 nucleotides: TGTGCCAGCAGTGAAGTCCCGCGGGGAATTAATTCACCCCTCCACTTT. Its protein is CASSEVPRGINSPLHF.

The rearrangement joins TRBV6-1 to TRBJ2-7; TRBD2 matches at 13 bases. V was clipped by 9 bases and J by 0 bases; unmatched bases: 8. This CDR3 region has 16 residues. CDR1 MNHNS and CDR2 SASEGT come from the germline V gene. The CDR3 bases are TGTGCCAGAAATGAAGGGACTAGCGGGAACTCCTACGAGCAGTACGTC. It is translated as CARNEGTSGNSYEQYV.